The 5 T cell receptor beta chains below come from one sample, sequenced in a study of radiation and T cells in renal cell carcinoma. Sample time point: blood 2 weeks post-SBRT. Specified treatment: 15 Gy SBRT to primary tumor, nephrectomy 4 weeks later. Clones were sequenced by immunoSEQ multiplex PCR, and TCRdb holds only the in-frame ones, with some missing. The sample carries some 130,000 clones, roughly 77% recorded once. This material consisted of blood, taken from a patient whose treatment included radiotherapy and nephrectomy. The receptors shown here come from a woman aged 55-69 years with renal cell carcinoma.

The table lists this clone with a count of one. V and J are TRBV29-1 and TRBJ1-2, with 7 nucleotides matching TRBD1. The germline CDR1 and CDR2 sequences are SQVTM and ANQGSEA. The trim removed 4 bases at V and 2 bases at J, leaving 10 bases unmatched. This CDR3 has 15 amino acids. The CDR3 loop is CSVVTGKGGNYGYTF. In DNA, the CDR3 is TGCAGCGTTGTGACAGGGAAGGGTGGGAACTATGGCTACACCTTC.

The chain couples TRBV20-1 to TRBJ2-7; D possibly corresponds to TRBD1 (6 bases). The CDR3 is 11 amino acids. The V and J ends lost 5 bases and 5 bases respectively, with 10 bases between them. Per the germline V gene, CDR1 is DFQATT and CDR2 is SNEGSKA (reference sequence). For the CDR3, the DNA is TGCAGTGCTCAACAGGGTAACGAGCAGTACTTC. Its protein product is CSAQQGNEQYF.

This clone was detected only a few times. The CDR3 protein is CASSGRLAETDEQFF. CDR3 bases: TGTGCCAGCAGTGGTCGTCTAGCGGAGACGGATGAGCAGTTCTTC. The chain links TRBV6-1 to TRBJ2-1, with TRBD2 matching over 7 bases. Germline V gene sequence: CDR1 MNHNS, CDR2 SASEGT. V trimming: 4 bases; J trimming: 8 bases; junction bases outside the gene matches: 11. The CDR3 is made up of 15 amino acids.

This clone showed up just once. This chain connects TRBV6-1 to TRBJ2-7; TRBD2 is a possible D gene (6 bases). Trimming took off 6 bases at V and 7 bases at J, with 19 bases between the two ends. Germline values: CDR1 MNHNS, CDR2 SASEGT. This CDR3 region has 14 residues. The CDR3 region is CASRAGGDRPEQYF. CDR3 in DNA: TGTGCCAGCAGGGCAGGAGGGGACCGACCGGAGCAGTACTTC.

The chain recombines TRBV10-2 with TRBJ1-2; tentative D call: TRBD1 (5 bases). From germline, CDR1 is WSHSY and CDR2 SAAADI. The CDR3 covers 15 residues. The ends were cut back, 6 bases at V and 8 bases at J, with 22 bases in the middle. CDR3 in amino acids: CASRARQSPKRGYTF. CDR3 sequence (DNA): TGCGCCAGCAGAGCAAGACAGAGCCCAAAGCGAGGCTACACCTTC.